The T cell receptor beta chain under discussion was sequenced for a study of response to subunit inactivated influenza vaccine (dated by TCRdb to 2017 to 2018). In terms of the full investigation: Deep quantitative T cell receptor repertoire profiling was used in the study to track responses to a trivalent subunit inactivated influenza vaccine.

This clonotype has a handful of counts. This receptor's antigen is unknown. There are no base qualities to consult, and no much larger clone falls within one base. What the research found in general, with its limitations: According to the authors, only a limited number of new T cells may be recruited by each seasonal influenza vaccination.

The time point label, as the study defines it: approximately 40 days after influenza vaccine administration. The library was produced with RT-PCR. The run used an Illumina HiSeq 2500. TCRdb passed the public sequencing reads through fastp at Q25 and MiXCR, retaining productive beta sequences. Every CDR3 protein is listed once, alongside the most common genes and DNA of its rows. Recorded for this sample are about half a million distinct CDR3 sequences; approximately 11% of them occurred a single time. The top ten constitute approximately 12% of the sample. CDR1 is given as KGHSH and CDR2 as LQKENI, both from the germline V gene. There are 16 amino acids in the CDR3, from cysteine to phenylalanine inclusive. The sequence is cut down to CDR3 DNA, 48 bases in frame from base 1. Between the V and J ends, shortened by 0 bases and 1 base respectively, the junction contains 9 bases.

The source is a man aged 50 to 60 who received an inactivated influenza vaccine. Donor details come from another sample of the same person, matched by shared clones. The input for sequencing was PBMCs from blood, taken 40 to 50 days after vaccination. The rearrangement combines TRBV18 with TRBJ2-2, with no confident D gene call. CDR3 sequence: CASSPPNARNTGELFF. In nucleotide form, the sequence is TGTGCCAGCTCACCACCGAACGCCCGGAACACCGGGGAGCTGTTTTTT.